This is a list of T cell receptor beta chains from one sample in a study of T cell responses to AZD1222 COVID-19 vaccine. TCRdb's table, derived via immunoSEQ multiplex PCR, lists solely in-frame clones and lacks some. The profile covers around 140,000 clones, with approximately 89% appearing a single time and roughly 1.5% taken by the ten largest. Sequencing used peripheral blood, obtained 28 days after the second AZD1222 dose. These receptors came from an adult who received the AZD1222 COVID-19 vaccine. The CDR3 runs from the conserved cysteine through the conserved F or W. The D gene is left open where the match is weak. Some rows mark clone size as missing; the rest say once, few, many or name a class of expanded clone.

CDR3nt: TGTGCCAGCCGTGAGGGGGGGACAGGGGGCTACGAGCAGTACTTC; CDR3aa: CASREGGTGGYEQYF; v_gene: TRBV2; d_gene: TRBD1; len: 15; abundance: NA; j_gene: TRBJ2-7
CDR3nt: TGTGCCACCAGCAGAGATCCGAGGGGTCAGACCCAGTACTTC; CDR3aa: CATSRDPRGQTQYF; v_gene: TRBV15; d_gene: NA; len: 14; abundance: NA; j_gene: TRBJ2-5
CDR3nt: TGTGCCAGCAGCCAATCGATCGGGGGATTAGGAGCTTTCTTT; CDR3aa: CASSQSIGGLGAFF; v_gene: TRBV16; d_gene: NA; len: 14; abundance: NA; j_gene: TRBJ1-1
CDR3nt: TGTGCCAGCACCACCGGGGGAGGGGAAGCCCCCCAGCATTTT; CDR3aa: CASTTGGGEAPQHF; v_gene: TRBV6-5; d_gene: NA; len: 14; abundance: NA; j_gene: TRBJ1-5
CDR3nt: TGTGCCAGCAGCCAAGAAGGCTATGGCTACACCTTC; CDR3aa: CASSQEGYGYTF; v_gene: TRBV3-1/TRBV3-2; d_gene: NA; len: 12; abundance: NA; j_gene: TRBJ1-2
CDR3nt: TGTGCCAGCAGCAATCGCGGGCGGGGTCGGGATGAGCAGTTCTTC; CDR3aa: CASSNRGRGRDEQFF; v_gene: TRBV21-1; d_gene: NA; len: 15; abundance: once; j_gene: TRBJ2-1
CDR3nt: TGTGCCAGCAGCGTAGCGGGAGGCTCCTACAATGAGCAGTTCTTC; CDR3aa: CASSVAGGSYNEQFF; v_gene: TRBV9; d_gene: TRBD2; len: 15; abundance: NA; j_gene: TRBJ2-1
CDR3nt: TGTGCCACCAGCAGTTTACAGGGGCCCTTCAATCAGCCCCAGCATTTT; CDR3aa: CATSSLQGPFNQPQHF; v_gene: TRBV15; d_gene: TRBD1; len: 16; abundance: NA; j_gene: TRBJ1-5
CDR3nt: TGTGCCAGCAGCCACCCCCAAGAAGGAAACACCATATATTTT; CDR3aa: CASSHPQEGNTIYF; v_gene: TRBV7-2; d_gene: NA; len: 14; abundance: NA; j_gene: TRBJ1-3
CDR3nt: TGTGCCAGCAGCTTGGTTAGGGGGGGACCCCAGCATTTT; CDR3aa: CASSLVRGGPQHF; v_gene: TRBV5-6; d_gene: NA; len: 13; abundance: NA; j_gene: TRBJ1-5
CDR3nt: TGTGCCAGCAGTCCCCAGCCCTTAGGGGGTGCTTACGAGCAGTACTTC; CDR3aa: CASSPQPLGGAYEQYF; v_gene: TRBV27; d_gene: NA; len: 16; abundance: once; j_gene: TRBJ2-7
CDR3nt: TGTGCCAGCAGCCCGAGACAGGCCGACTCTGAAGCTTTCTTT; CDR3aa: CASSPRQADSEAFF; v_gene: TRBV3-1/TRBV3-2; d_gene: NA; len: 14; abundance: NA; j_gene: TRBJ1-1
CDR3nt: TGTGCCAGCAGGCCGACAGGGAACACTGAAGCTTTCTTT; CDR3aa: CASRPTGNTEAFF; v_gene: TRBV7-2; d_gene: NA; len: 13; abundance: NA; j_gene: TRBJ1-1
CDR3nt: TGTGCCAGCAGAGTTTGGGGACAGTCCTCCTACAATGAGCAGTTCTTC; CDR3aa: CASRVWGQSSYNEQFF; v_gene: TRBV27; d_gene: TRBD1; len: 16; abundance: NA; j_gene: TRBJ2-1
CDR3nt: TGTGCCAGCAGTTACTCCGGGGCACCAGCAACTAATGAAAAACTGTTTTTT; CDR3aa: CASSYSGAPATNEKLFF; v_gene: TRBV6-2/TRBV6-3; d_gene: NA; len: 17; abundance: NA; j_gene: TRBJ1-4
CDR3nt: TGTGCCAGCACCCCAAGTCCGGGACAGTACTACGAGCAGTACTTC; CDR3aa: CASTPSPGQYYEQYF; v_gene: TRBV2; d_gene: TRBD1; len: 15; abundance: once; j_gene: TRBJ2-7
CDR3nt: TGTGCCAGCAGTTTTATGGCAGGGGCGGCGCAGCCCCAGCATTTT; CDR3aa: CASSFMAGAAQPQHF; v_gene: TRBV28; d_gene: NA; len: 15; abundance: NA; j_gene: TRBJ1-5
CDR3nt: TGCAGCGTTGCCAGGACTAGCGGGAGGGCCGGTTACAATGAGCAGTTCTTC; CDR3aa: CSVARTSGRAGYNEQFF; v_gene: TRBV29-1; d_gene: TRBD2; len: 17; abundance: NA; j_gene: TRBJ2-1
CDR3nt: TGTGCCAGCAGTTACTCTATGGTGCAGTCTAATGAGCAGTTCTTC; CDR3aa: CASSYSMVQSNEQFF; v_gene: TRBV6-5; d_gene: NA; len: 15; abundance: NA; j_gene: TRBJ2-1
CDR3nt: TGTGCCAGCAGCTTAACGGGACAGGGCGTGTACACCGGGGAGCTGTTTTTT; CDR3aa: CASSLTGQGVYTGELFF; v_gene: TRBV7-3; d_gene: TRBD1; len: 17; abundance: once; j_gene: TRBJ2-2
CDR3nt: TGTGCCAGCAGCAAAGTCGAGATTAACACCGGGGAGCTGTTTTTT; CDR3aa: CASSKVEINTGELFF; v_gene: TRBV21-1; d_gene: NA; len: 15; abundance: NA; j_gene: TRBJ2-2
CDR3nt: TGTGCCAGCAGTTACGTCGGACAGGGGAGCACTGAAGCTTTCTTT; CDR3aa: CASSYVGQGSTEAFF; v_gene: TRBV6-5; d_gene: TRBD1; len: 15; abundance: NA; j_gene: TRBJ1-1
CDR3nt: TGTGCCAGCAGCTCGCAGGGCGGGCTCCAAGAGACCCAGTACTTC; CDR3aa: CASSSQGGLQETQYF; v_gene: TRBV7-2; d_gene: NA; len: 15; abundance: NA; j_gene: TRBJ2-5
CDR3nt: TGTGCCAGTAGTATCACCGGGTCCCAAGAGACCCAGTACTTC; CDR3aa: CASSITGSQETQYF; v_gene: TRBV19; d_gene: NA; len: 14; abundance: NA; j_gene: TRBJ2-5
CDR3nt: TGCGCCAGCAGCCGCCCTTCGGGACAGGGGAGGAGTGAGCAGTTCTTC; CDR3aa: CASSRPSGQGRSEQFF; v_gene: TRBV4-3; d_gene: TRBD1; len: 16; abundance: NA; j_gene: TRBJ2-1
CDR3nt: TGTGCCAGCAGCCAGGGGGCGCGAGATGAAAAACTGTTTTTT; CDR3aa: CASSQGARDEKLFF; v_gene: TRBV3-1/TRBV3-2; d_gene: NA; len: 14; abundance: NA; j_gene: TRBJ1-4
CDR3nt: TGCAGCGTTGTCAGGGAGTCTAATGTTGGCACTGAAGCTTTCTTT; CDR3aa: CSVVRESNVGTEAFF; v_gene: TRBV29-1; d_gene: NA; len: 15; abundance: NA; j_gene: TRBJ1-1
CDR3nt: TGTGCCAGCAGTTACGGGGGGAGAGACACTGAAGCTTTCTTT; CDR3aa: CASSYGGRDTEAFF; v_gene: TRBV6-2/TRBV6-3; d_gene: NA; len: 14; abundance: NA; j_gene: TRBJ1-1
CDR3nt: TGCGCCAGCAGCCGAGGACAAGGTACTAATGAAAAACTGTTTTTT; CDR3aa: CASSRGQGTNEKLFF; v_gene: TRBV4-1; d_gene: NA; len: 15; abundance: NA; j_gene: TRBJ1-4
CDR3nt: TGTGCCAGCAGTTACCGGGTAACCCCCGGAATTATCTACGAGCAGTACTTC; CDR3aa: CASSYRVTPGIIYEQYF; v_gene: TRBV6-2/TRBV6-3; d_gene: NA; len: 17; abundance: NA; j_gene: TRBJ2-7
CDR3nt: TGTGCCAGCAGCTTGGATTCGGGTGCCGAGCAGTACTTC; CDR3aa: CASSLDSGAEQYF; v_gene: TRBV5-6; d_gene: NA; len: 13; abundance: NA; j_gene: TRBJ2-7
CDR3nt: TGTGCCAGCAGCCCGACGGGACAGAACTATGGCTACACCTTC; CDR3aa: CASSPTGQNYGYTF; v_gene: TRBV6-5; d_gene: TRBD1; len: 14; abundance: NA; j_gene: TRBJ1-2
CDR3nt: TGCAGCGGGCGGAGGGGGGAAGTCGCTGAAGCTTTCTTT; CDR3aa: CSGRRGEVAEAFF; v_gene: TRBV29-1; d_gene: NA; len: 13; abundance: NA; j_gene: TRBJ1-1
CDR3nt: TGTGCCAGCAGCTTAGTCGGGGGTGGAAACACCATATATTTT; CDR3aa: CASSLVGGGNTIYF; v_gene: TRBV11-2; d_gene: NA; len: 14; abundance: NA; j_gene: TRBJ1-3
CDR3nt: TGTGCCAGCAGTTTACTAGGGGAAAATCAGCCCCAGCATTTT; CDR3aa: CASSLLGENQPQHF; v_gene: TRBV27; d_gene: NA; len: 14; abundance: NA; j_gene: TRBJ1-5
CDR3nt: TGTGCCAGCAGTCCCGGTCTAGGATCCTCCTACAATGAGCAGTTCTTC; CDR3aa: CASSPGLGSSYNEQFF; v_gene: TRBV27; d_gene: NA; len: 16; abundance: NA; j_gene: TRBJ2-1
CDR3nt: TGTGCCACCAGCAGGAACAGGGTACCTAATGAAAAACTGTTTTTT; CDR3aa: CATSRNRVPNEKLFF; v_gene: TRBV15; d_gene: NA; len: 15; abundance: NA; j_gene: TRBJ1-4
CDR3nt: TGTGCCAGCTCGCTAGCGGGAACGAATGAGCAGTTCTTC; CDR3aa: CASSLAGTNEQFF; v_gene: TRBV6-5; d_gene: TRBD2; len: 13; abundance: NA; j_gene: TRBJ2-1